This T cell receptor beta chain is from a study of blood T cell repertoires in COVID-19. Profiling relied on immunoSEQ multiplex PCR, and the TCRdb table lists in-frame clones only, not all of them. The table lists 250,000 to 400,000 clones, roughly nine tenths of them singletons. The receptor comes from a man aged 60-69 years who had recovered from COVID-19. The sequencing input was PBMCs or T cells enriched from blood (not recorded which).

DNA for the CDR3: TGCGCCAGCAGCCAAGATTCGAGTTCCGTAAATCAGCCCCAGCATTTT. This sequence encodes CASSQDSSSVNQPQHF. This chain joins TRBV4-1 and TRBJ1-5; D is unresolved. The length of the CDR3 is 16 residues. Germline-derived CDR1 and CDR2 are MGHRA and YSYEKL. V lost 0 bases and J lost 4, with 13 bases in between.